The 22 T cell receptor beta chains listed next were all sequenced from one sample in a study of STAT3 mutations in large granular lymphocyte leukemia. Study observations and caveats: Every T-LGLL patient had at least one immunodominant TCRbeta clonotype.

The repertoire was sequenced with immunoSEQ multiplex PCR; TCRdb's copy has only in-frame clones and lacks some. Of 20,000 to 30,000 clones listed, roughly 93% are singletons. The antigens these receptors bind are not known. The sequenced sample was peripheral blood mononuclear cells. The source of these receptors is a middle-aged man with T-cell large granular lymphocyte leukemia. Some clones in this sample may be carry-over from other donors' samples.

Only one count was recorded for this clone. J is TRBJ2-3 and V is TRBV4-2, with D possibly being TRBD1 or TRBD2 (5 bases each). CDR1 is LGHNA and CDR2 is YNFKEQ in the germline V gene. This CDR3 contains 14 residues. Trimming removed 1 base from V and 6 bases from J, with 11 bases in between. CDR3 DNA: TGTGCCAGCAGCCAAGTGGGGCGCGGGGATACGCAGTATTTT. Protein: CASSQVGRGDTQYF.

The CDR3 here is CASSPNRVLMNTEAFF. As DNA, the CDR3 is TGTGCCAGCTCACCAAACAGGGTCCTCATGAACACTGAAGCTTTCTTT. This chain uses TRBV18 with TRBJ1-1; D might be TRBD1 (6 bases). The V gene's germline CDR1 is KGHSH and CDR2 LQKENI. Trimming removed 2 bases at V and 0 bases at J, with 13 bases between. The CDR3 loop spans 16 amino acids. The entire variable domain, with the rest obtained from reference TRBV18 and TRBJ1-1, is as follows: NAGVMQNPRHLVRRRGQEARLRCSPMKGHSHVYWYRQLPEEGLKFMVYLQKENIIDESGMPKERFSAEFPKEGPSILRIQQVVRGDSAAYFCASSPNRVLMNTEAFFGQGTRLTVV.

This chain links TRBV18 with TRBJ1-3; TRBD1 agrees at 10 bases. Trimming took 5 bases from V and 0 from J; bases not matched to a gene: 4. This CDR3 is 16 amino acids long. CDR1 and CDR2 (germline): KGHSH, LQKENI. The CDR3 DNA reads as TGTGCCAGCTCATTCGGACAGGGGGGCTCTGGAAACACCATATATTTT. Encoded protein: CASSFGQGGSGNTIYF.

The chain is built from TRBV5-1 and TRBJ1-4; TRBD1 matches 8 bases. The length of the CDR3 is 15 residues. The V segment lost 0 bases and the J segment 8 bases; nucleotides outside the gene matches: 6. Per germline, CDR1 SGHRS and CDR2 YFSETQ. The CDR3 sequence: CASSLEGQGWEKLFF. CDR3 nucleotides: TGCGCCAGCAGCTTGGAAGGACAGGGCTGGGAAAAACTGTTTTTT. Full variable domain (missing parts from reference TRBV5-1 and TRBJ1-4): KAGVTQTPRYLIKTRGQQVTLSCSPISGHRSVSWYQQTPGQGLQFLFEYFSETQRNKGNFPGRFSGRQFSNSRSEMNVSTLELGDSALYLCASSLEGQGWEKLFFGSGTQLSVL.

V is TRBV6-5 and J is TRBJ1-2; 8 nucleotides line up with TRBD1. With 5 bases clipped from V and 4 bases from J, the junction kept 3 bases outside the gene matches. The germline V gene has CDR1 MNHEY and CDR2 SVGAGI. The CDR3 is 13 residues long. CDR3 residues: CASSAGTGYGYTF. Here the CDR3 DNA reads TGTGCCAGCAGTGCCGGGACAGGCTATGGCTACACCTTC.

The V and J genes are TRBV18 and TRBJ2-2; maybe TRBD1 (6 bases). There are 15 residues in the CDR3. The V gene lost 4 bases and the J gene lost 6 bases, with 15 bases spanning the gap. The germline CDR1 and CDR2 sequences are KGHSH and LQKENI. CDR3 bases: TGTGCCAGCTCACGGACAGCAAACGCTCCCGGGGAGCTGTTTTTT. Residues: CASSRTANAPGELFF.

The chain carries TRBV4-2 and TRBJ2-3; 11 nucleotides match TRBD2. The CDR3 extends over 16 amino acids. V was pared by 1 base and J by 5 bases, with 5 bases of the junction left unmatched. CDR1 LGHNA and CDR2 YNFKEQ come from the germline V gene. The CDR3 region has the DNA TGTGCCAGCAGCCAAGGTAGCGGGGGGGCAATAGATACGCAGTATTTT. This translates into CASSQGSGGAIDTQYF.

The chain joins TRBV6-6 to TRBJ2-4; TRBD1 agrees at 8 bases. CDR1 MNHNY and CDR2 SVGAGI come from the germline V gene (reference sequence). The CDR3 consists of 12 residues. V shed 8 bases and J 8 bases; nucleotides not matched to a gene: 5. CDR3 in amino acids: CASADREDIQYF. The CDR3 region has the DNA TGTGCCAGCGCGGACAGGGAGGACATTCAGTACTTC.

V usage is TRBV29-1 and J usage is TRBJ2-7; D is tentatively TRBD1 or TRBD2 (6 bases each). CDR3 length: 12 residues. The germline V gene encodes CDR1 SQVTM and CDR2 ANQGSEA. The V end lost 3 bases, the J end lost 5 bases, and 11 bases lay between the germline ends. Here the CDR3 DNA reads TGCAGCGTTGAGGAGGGGACAAACGAGCAGTACTTC. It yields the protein CSVEEGTNEQYF.

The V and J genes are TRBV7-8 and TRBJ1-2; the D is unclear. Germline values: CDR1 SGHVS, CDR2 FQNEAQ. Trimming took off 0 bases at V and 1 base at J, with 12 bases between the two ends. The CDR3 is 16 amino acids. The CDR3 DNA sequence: TGTGCCAGCAGCTTAGCGGCAGGCCCCCTTAACTATGGCTACACCTTC. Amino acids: CASSLAAGPLNYGYTF.

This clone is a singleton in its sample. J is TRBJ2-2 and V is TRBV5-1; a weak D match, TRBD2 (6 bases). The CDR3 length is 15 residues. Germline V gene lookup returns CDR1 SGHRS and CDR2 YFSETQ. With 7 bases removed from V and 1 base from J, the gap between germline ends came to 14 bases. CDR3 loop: CASGGTSMNTGELFF. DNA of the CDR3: TGCGCCAGCGGTGGGACTTCTATGAACACCGGGGAGCTGTTTTTT.

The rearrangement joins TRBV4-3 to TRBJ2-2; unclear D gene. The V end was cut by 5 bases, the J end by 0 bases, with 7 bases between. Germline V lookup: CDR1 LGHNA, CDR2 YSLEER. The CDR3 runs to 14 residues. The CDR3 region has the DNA TGCGCCAGCAGCGGTCAGCCGAACACCGGGGAGCTGTTTTTT. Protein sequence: CASSGQPNTGELFF.

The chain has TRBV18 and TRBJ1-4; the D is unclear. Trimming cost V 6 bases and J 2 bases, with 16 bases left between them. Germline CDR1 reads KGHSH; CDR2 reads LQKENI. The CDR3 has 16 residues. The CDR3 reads CASSRGVGRTNEKLFF. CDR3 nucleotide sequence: TGTGCCAGCTCCCGAGGAGTCGGAAGGACTAATGAAAAACTGTTTTTT.

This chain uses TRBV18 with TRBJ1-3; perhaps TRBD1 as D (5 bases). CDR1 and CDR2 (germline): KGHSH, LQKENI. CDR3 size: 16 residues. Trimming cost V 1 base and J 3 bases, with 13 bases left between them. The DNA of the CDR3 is TGTGCCAGCTCACCACTTTCCGGGGCTGGTGGAAACACCATATATTTT. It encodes CASSPLSGAGGNTIYF.

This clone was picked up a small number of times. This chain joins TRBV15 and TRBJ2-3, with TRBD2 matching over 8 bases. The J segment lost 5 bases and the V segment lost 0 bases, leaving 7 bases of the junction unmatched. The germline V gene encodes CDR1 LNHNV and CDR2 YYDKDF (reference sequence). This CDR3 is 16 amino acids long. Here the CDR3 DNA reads TGTGCCACCAGCAGAGATGAGGGACTAGACCGAGATACGCAGTATTTT. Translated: CATSRDEGLDRDTQYF.

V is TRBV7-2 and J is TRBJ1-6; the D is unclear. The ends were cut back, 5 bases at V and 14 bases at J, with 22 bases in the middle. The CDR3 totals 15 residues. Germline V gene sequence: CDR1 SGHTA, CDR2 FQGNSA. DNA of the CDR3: TGTGCCAGCAGCCCCGACTCGGCCGTCCGCGGGGCCCTCCACTTT. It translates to CASSPDSAVRGALHF.

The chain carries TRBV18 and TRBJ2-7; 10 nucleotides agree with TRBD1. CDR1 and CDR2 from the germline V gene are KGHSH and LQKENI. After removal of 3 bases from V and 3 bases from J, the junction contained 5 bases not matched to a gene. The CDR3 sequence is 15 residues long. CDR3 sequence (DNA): TGTGCCAGCTCACCGGCCGGGACAGGGGTCTACGAGCAGTACTTC. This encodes CASSPAGTGVYEQYF.

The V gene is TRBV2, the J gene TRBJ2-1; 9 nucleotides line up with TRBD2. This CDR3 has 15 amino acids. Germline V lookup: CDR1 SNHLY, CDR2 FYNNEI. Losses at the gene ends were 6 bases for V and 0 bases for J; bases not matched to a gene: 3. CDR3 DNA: TGTGCCAGCAGGGCGGGGGGGAGCTCCTACAATGAGCAGTTCTTC. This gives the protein CASRAGGSSYNEQFF.

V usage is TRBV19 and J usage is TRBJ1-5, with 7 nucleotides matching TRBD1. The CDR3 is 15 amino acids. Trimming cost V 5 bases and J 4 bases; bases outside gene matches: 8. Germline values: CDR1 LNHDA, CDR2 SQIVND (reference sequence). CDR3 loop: CASSGGQALNQPQHF. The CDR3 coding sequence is TGTGCCAGTAGTGGAGGACAGGCCCTGAATCAGCCCCAGCATTTT.

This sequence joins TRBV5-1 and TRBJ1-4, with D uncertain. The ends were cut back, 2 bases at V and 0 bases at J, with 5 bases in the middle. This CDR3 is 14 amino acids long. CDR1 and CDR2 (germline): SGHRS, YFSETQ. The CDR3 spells CASSFGATNEKLFF. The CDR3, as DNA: TGCGCCAGCAGCTTTGGAGCAACTAATGAAAAACTGTTTTTT.

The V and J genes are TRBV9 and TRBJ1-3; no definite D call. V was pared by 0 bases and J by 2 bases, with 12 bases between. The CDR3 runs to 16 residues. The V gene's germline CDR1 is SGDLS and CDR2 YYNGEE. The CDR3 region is CASSVAAVKAGNTIYF. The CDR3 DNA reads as TGTGCCAGCAGCGTAGCGGCCGTGAAGGCTGGAAACACCATATATTTT.

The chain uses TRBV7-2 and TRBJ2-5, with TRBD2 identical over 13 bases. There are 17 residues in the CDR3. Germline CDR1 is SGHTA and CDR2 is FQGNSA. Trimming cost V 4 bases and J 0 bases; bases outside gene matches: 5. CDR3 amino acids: CASSWGLAGPHQETQYF. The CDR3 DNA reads TGTGCCAGCAGCTGGGGACTAGCGGGACCTCACCAAGAGACCCAGTACTTC.